This T cell receptor beta chain comes out of a study of blood T cell repertoires in COVID-19. Looking at the study overall: Acute and convalescent COVID-19 samples came from the United States, Italy and Spain.

Measured with immunoSEQ multiplex PCR; TCRdb has only the in-frame clones, and not every one. The sample includes about 74,000 clones, roughly four fifths of them seen just once. The TCR sequence derives from a human donor in a cohort sampled during active COVID-19. Sequencing was done on a sample of peripheral blood.

The DNA of the CDR3 is TGTGCCAGCAGCTCAGACAGGCCCCCCTACGAGCAGTACTTC. Amino acids: CASSSDRPPYEQYF. The rearrangement joins TRBV7-8 to TRBJ2-7, with D tentatively TRBD1 (6 bases). Germline loops: CDR1 SGHVS, CDR2 FQNEAQ. Deletions cut 4 bases from V and 2 bases from J, with 12 bases between. The CDR3 covers 14 residues.